This T cell receptor (beta chain) was sequenced during a study of OX40 agonist ivuxolimab in advanced cancers. Looking at the study overall: Ivuxolimab was an agonistic, fully human IgG2 monoclonal antibody directed against OX40 (CD134), a costimulatory receptor. Intravenous ivuxolimab was administered to patients every 2 weeks at six dose levels: 0.01, 0.1, 0.3, 1.5, 3 and 10 mg/kg. Of the 50 to 55 dose-escalation patients, hepatocellular carcinoma was present in 19, melanoma in approximately 15, renal cell carcinoma in 9 and head and neck cancer in 9. A male proportion of approximately 83% and a mean age of about 60 years, ranging from roughly 23 to 79, were recorded for the dose-escalation cohort. Prior anti-PD-1, anti-PD-L1 or anti-CTLA-4 therapy was permitted, and 40% of dose-escalation patients had received checkpoint inhibitors. Partial responses were achieved by three dose-escalation patients, of whom one had hepatocellular carcinoma and two had cutaneous melanoma. Peripheral TCRbeta sequencing aimed to test whether ivuxolimab altered TCR sequence diversity and caused clonal T-cell expansion. The paper covers the monotherapy dose-escalation part of the phase I ivuxolimab trial, which included N of about 56 patients. Points the paper makes about the study in general: Low levels of normalized T-cell clonal expansion were also shown by some nonresponding patients. After ivuxolimab, CD8+ T cells had more expanded clones than CD4+ T cells on average. In the 0.1-3.0 mg/kg groups, partial responders were among the patients with the lowest normalized peripheral clonal expansion, particularly in CD8+ T cells. At doses of 0.1 to 3.0 mg/kg, clonal expansion of both CD4+ and CD8+ blood T cells was observed from baseline to week 6. The antigen specificity of the clonally expanded peripheral T cells was not determined.

About this clone: Its cognate antigen has yet to be identified. Qualities for individual bases were not recorded, and no much larger clone is one base off.

The trial excluded patients who had a history of autoimmune disease or who were on systemic immunosuppression. Peripheral blood for TCR sequencing was drawn from every dose cohort at baseline, at cycle 4 day 1 and at cycle 7 day 1. Samples were obtained from an open-label, multicenter, first-in-human phase I dose-escalation trial of ivuxolimab. Adults with locally advanced or metastatic melanoma, renal cell carcinoma, hepatocellular carcinoma or head and neck squamous cell carcinoma were enrolled in the trial. Before TCR sequencing, CD4+ T cells and CD8+ T cells were sorted from peripheral blood as separate populations. For CDR1 and CDR2, the germline V gene lists SGHDT and YYEEEE. The CDR3 covers 14 residues, taking in both the cysteine and the phenylalanine. CDR3 DNA only is kept here, 42 bases in frame from base 1. V lost 7 bases and J lost 6 bases, and the count of bases not matched to a germline gene is 8.

For sequencing of the TCRbeta CDR3 region, genomic DNA was extracted from the sorted cells. The immunoSEQ Assay was used to sequence the TCRbeta CDR3 regions. TCRdb stores this immuneACCESS table with in-frame sequences only. Part of the clones is absent; in the studies checked, under half of the shortfall reflects unresolved V genes, and no reason is known for the rest. This sample holds around 38,000 clones; about 92% were observed only once. Approximately 9.7% of the sample goes to the ten largest clones. The chain was built from TRBV5-6 and TRBJ2-2; TRBD2 matches 8 bases in the middle. The starting material was CD4+ or CD8+ T cells sorted from blood, obtained in a trial of the OX40 agonist ivuxolimab. The receptor was isolated from an adult with an advanced solid tumor such as melanoma, head and neck, liver or kidney cancer. This receptor has the CDR3 CASQQGAGAGELFF. In nucleotides, the sequence is TGTGCCAGCCAACAGGGAGCGGGGGCCGGGGAGCTGTTTTTT.